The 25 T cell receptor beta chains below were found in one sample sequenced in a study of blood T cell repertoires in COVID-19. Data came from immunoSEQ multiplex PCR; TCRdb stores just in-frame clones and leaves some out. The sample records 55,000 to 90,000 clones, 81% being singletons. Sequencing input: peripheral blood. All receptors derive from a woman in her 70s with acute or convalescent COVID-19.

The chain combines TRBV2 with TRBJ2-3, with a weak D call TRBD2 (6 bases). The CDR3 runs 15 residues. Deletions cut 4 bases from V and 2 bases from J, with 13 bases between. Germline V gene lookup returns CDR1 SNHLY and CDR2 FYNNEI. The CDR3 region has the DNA TGTGCCAGCAGTGTAGGCGGGGTGGACACAGATACGCAGTATTTT. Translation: CASSVGGVDTDTQYF. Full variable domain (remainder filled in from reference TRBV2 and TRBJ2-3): EPEVTQTPSHQVTQMGQEVILRCVPISNHLYFYWYRQILGQKVEFLVSFYNNEISEKSEIFDDQFSVERPDGSNFTLKIRSTKLEDSAMYFCASSVGGVDTDTQYFGPGTRLTVL.

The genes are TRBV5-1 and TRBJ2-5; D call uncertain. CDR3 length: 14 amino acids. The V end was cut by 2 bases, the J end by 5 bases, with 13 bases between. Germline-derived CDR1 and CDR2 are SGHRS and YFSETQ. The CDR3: CASSLPSSEETQYF. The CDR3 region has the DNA TGCGCCAGCAGCTTACCCTCGTCGGAGGAGACCCAGTACTTC.

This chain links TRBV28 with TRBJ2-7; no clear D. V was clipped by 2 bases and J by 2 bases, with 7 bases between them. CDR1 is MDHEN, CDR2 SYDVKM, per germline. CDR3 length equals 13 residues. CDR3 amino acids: CASSLRPAYEQYF. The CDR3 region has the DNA TGTGCCAGCAGTTTACGCCCAGCCTACGAGCAGTACTTC.

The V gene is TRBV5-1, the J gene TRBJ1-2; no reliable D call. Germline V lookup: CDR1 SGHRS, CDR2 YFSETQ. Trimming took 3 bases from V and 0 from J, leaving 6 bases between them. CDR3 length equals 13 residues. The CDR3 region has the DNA TGCGCCAGCAGCTCGACTGCTAACTATGGCTACACCTTC. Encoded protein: CASSSTANYGYTF.

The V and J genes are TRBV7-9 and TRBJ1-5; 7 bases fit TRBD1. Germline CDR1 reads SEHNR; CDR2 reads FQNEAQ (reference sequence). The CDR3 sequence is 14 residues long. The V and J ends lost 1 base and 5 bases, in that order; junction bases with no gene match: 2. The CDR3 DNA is TGTGCCAGCAGCTTAGGTGGGACAGATCAGCCCCAGCATTTT. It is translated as CASSLGGTDQPQHF.

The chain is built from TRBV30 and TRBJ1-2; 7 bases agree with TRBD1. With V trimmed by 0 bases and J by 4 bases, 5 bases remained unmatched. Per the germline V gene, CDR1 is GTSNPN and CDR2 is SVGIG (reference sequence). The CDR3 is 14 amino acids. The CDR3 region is CAWSVGTATYGYTF. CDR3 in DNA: TGTGCCTGGAGTGTAGGGACAGCCACCTATGGCTACACCTTC.

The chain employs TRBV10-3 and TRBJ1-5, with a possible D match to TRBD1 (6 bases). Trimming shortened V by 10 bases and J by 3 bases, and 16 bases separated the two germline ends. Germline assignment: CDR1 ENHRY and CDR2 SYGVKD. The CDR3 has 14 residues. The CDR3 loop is CATLGAVDNQPQHF. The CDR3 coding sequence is TGTGCCACCCTGGGGGCGGTTGACAATCAGCCCCAGCATTTT.

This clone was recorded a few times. The CDR3 DNA is TGTGCCAGCAGCCGGGACTCCACGGGGGCCAACGTCCTGACTTTC. Residues: CASSRDSTGANVLTF. The chain uses TRBV3-1 (or the pseudogene TRBV3-2) and TRBJ2-6; tentatively, D is TRBD2 (6 bases). The germline V gene has CDR1 LGHDT and CDR2 YNNKEL (reference sequence). CDR3 length equals 15 residues. V lost 4 bases and J 4 bases, leaving 11 bases between the germline ends.

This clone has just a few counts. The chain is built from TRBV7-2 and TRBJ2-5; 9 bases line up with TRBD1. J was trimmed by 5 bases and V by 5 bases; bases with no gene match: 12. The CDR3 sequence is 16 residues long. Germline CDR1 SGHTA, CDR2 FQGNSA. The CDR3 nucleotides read TGTGCCAGCAGCCCTCCCGACAGGGGGGTCCCGGAGACCCAGTACTTC. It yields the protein CASSPPDRGVPETQYF.

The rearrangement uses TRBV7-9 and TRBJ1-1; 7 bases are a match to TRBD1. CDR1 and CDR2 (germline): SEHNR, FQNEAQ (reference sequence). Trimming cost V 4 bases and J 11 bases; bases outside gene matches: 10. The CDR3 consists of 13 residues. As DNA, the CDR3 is TGTGCCAGCAGCTCACTCCGGCGACAGGGTGCTTTCTTT. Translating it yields CASSSLRRQGAFF.

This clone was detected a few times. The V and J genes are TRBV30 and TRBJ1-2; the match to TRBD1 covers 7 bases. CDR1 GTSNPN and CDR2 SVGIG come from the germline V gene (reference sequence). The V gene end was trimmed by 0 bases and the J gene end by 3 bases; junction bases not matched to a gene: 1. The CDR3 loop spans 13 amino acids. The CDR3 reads CAWSVDRDYGYTF. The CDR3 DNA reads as TGTGCCTGGAGTGTTGACAGGGACTATGGCTACACCTTC.

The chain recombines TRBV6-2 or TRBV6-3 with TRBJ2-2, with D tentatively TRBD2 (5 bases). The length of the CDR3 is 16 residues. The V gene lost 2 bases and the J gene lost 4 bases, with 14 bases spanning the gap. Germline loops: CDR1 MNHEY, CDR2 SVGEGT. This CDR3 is CASSYRTPPSTGELFF. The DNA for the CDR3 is TGTGCCAGCAGTTACAGGACTCCCCCTAGCACCGGGGAGCTGTTTTTT.

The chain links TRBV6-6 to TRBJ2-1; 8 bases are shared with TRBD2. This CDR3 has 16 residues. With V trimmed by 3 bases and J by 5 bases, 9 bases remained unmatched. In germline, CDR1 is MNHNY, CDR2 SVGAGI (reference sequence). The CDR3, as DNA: TGTGCCAGCAGTTATTCTACGAGGCGGGAGGACAATGAGCAGTTCTTC. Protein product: CASSYSTRREDNEQFF.

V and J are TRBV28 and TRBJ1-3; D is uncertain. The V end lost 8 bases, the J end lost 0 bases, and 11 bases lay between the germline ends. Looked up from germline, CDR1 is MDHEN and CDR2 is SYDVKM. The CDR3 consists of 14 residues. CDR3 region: CASHRHSSGNTIYF. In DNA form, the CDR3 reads TGTGCCAGCCACAGACATAGCTCTGGAAACACCATATATTTT.

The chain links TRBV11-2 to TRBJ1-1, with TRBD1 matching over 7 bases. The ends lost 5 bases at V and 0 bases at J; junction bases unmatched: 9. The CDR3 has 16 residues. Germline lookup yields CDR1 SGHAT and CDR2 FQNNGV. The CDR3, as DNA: TGTGCCAGCAGCCCCGGGACAGCCTCTATGAACACTGAAGCTTTCTTT. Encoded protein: CASSPGTASMNTEAFF.

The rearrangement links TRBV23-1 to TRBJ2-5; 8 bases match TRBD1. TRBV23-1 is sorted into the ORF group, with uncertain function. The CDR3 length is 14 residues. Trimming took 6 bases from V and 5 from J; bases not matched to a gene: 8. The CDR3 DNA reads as TGCGCCAGCAGCGAGGGACAGGCCCAGGAGACCCAGTACTTC. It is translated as CASSEGQAQETQYF.

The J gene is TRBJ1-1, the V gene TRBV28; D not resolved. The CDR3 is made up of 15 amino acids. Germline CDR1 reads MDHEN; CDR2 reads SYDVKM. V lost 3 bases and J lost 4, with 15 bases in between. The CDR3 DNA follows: TGTGCCAGCAGTTTTCTTATTTTCCGCGGCACTGAAGCTTTCTTT. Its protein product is CASSFLIFRGTEAFF.

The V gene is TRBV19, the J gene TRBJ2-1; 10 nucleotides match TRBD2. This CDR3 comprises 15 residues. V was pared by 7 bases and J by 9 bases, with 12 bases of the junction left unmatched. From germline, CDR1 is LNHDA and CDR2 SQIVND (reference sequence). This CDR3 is CASTSAGGQRFEQFF. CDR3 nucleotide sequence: TGTGCCAGTACCTCAGCGGGAGGGCAGAGATTTGAGCAGTTCTTC. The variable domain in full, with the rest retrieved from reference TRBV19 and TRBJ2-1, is DGGITQSPKYLFRKEGQNVTLSCEQNLNHDAMYWYRQDPGQGLRLIYYSQIVNDFQKGDIAEGYSVSREKKESFPLTVTSAQKNPTAFYLCASTSAGGQRFEQFFGPGTRLTVL.

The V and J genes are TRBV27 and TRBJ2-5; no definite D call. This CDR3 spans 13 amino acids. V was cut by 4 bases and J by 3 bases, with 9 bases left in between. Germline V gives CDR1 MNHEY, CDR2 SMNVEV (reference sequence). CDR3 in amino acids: CASSSTPKETQYF. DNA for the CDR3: TGTGCCAGCAGTTCAACACCCAAAGAGACCCAGTACTTC.

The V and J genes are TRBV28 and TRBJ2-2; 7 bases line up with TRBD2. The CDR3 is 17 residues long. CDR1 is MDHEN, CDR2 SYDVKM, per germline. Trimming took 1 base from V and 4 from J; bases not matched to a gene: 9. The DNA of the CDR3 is TGTGCCAGCAGTTTATTCGTAGGTGGCGGGAGCACCGGGGAGCTGTTTTTT. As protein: CASSLFVGGGSTGELFF.

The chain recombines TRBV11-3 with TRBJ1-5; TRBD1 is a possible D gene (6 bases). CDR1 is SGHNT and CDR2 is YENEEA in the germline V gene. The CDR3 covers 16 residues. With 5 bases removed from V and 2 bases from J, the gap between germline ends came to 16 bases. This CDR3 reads CASSPEGGLGNQPQHF. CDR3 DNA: TGTGCCAGCAGCCCAGAAGGGGGTTTGGGCAATCAGCCCCAGCATTTT.

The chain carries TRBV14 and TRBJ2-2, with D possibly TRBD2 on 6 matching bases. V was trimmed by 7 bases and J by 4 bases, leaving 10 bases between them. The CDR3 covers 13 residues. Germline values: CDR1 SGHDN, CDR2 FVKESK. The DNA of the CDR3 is TGTGCCAGCACCCGGGGGTTCACCGGGGAGCTGTTTTTT. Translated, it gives CASTRGFTGELFF.

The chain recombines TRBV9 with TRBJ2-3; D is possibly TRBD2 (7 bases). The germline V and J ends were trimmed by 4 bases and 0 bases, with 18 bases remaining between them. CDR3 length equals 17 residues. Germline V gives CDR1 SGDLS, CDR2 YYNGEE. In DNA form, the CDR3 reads TGTGCCAGCAGCCCAACGAGGGGGGGGCTTAGCACAGATACGCAGTATTTT. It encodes CASSPTRGGLSTDTQYF.

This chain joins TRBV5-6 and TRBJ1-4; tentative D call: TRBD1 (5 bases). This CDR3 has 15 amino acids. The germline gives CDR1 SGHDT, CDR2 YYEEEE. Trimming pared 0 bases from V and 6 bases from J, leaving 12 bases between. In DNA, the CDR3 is TGTGCCAGCAGCTTGGACCAGGGACTTTATGAAAAACTGTTTTTT. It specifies CASSLDQGLYEKLFF.

CDR3 region: CASSLISLDRARTDTQYF. In nucleotides, the CDR3 is TGTGCCAGCAGCTTAATCTCCCTTGACAGGGCGAGGACAGATACGCAGTATTTT. The chain links TRBV11-2 to TRBJ2-3; 7 bases agree with TRBD1. V shed 2 bases and J 3 bases; nucleotides not matched to a gene: 14. The germline V gene encodes CDR1 SGHAT and CDR2 FQNNGV. CDR3 length: 18 residues.